This is a list of T cell receptor beta chains from one sample in a study of shared clonotypes between healthy human individuals. Sequencing was performed with immunoSEQ multiplex PCR; in TCRdb, only in-frame clones are kept and a portion is missing. The sample yields about 530,000 clones, 90% to 96% seen once. Sequencing used naive CD4+ T cells sorted from blood. The source is a woman under 40 in good health. Both conserved end residues are part of each CDR3. The order of the fields is CDR3 length, J gene, clone size, V gene, D gene, CDR3 DNA, CDR3 protein. D genes are given only for firm matches. Some rows have no size entry. The others give once, few or many, or a class for an expanded clone.

>15|TRBJ1-3|-|TRBV6-1|-
TGTGCCAGCAGTGACCAGGCCTTCTCTGGAAACACCATATATTTT
CASSDQAFSGNTIYF
>15|TRBJ2-1|-|TRBV6-1|TRBD2
TGTGCCAGCAGCCGAGGGACTAGCGCTTACAATGAGCAGTTCTTC
CASSRGTSAYNEQFF
>12|TRBJ2-3|-|TRBV10-3|-
TGTGCCATCGCGCCAGGGGGGGATACGCAGTATTTT
CAIAPGGDTQYF
>14|TRBJ2-5|-|TRBV2|-
TGTGCCAGCAGTGGGGGGACTGTAGAAGAGACCCAGTACTTC
CASSGGTVEETQYF
>15|TRBJ2-1|-|TRBV27|TRBD2
TGTGCCAGCAGTACCCTGGGCGGGAGTAGGAGTGAGCAGTTCTTC
CASSTLGGSRSEQFF
>15|TRBJ1-5|-|TRBV28|-
TGTGCCAGCGGCCACCTGGGGGCACGAGATCAGCCCCAGCATTTT
CASGHLGARDQPQHF
>13|TRBJ2-7|few|TRBV19|TRBD2
TGTGCCAGTAGTAGCGGGAGTCCCTACGAGCAGTACTTC
CASSSGSPYEQYF
>15|TRBJ2-1|-|TRBV9|TRBD2
TGTGCCAGCAGCGATAGCGGGAGGGTGGTCAATGAGCAGTTCTTC
CASSDSGRVVNEQFF
>15|TRBJ2-7|-|TRBV5-1|TRBD1
TGCGCCAGCAGCAAAATAAACAGGGGGCAATACGAGCAGTACTTC
CASSKINRGQYEQYF
>15|TRBJ2-7|-|TRBV21-1|-
TGTGCCAGCAGCAACCGGGACAGGGTATCCTACGAGCAGTACTTC
CASSNRDRVSYEQYF
>18|TRBJ2-5|-|TRBV28|-
TGTGCCAGCACCGGGGCCGGTCGGGACACCTTCTACCAAGAGACCCAGTACTTC
CASTGAGRDTFYQETQYF
>15|TRBJ1-1|-|TRBV5-6|TRBD1
TGTGCCAGCAGCTTGGCCGGGACAGGGCAGCCTGAAGCTTTCTTT
CASSLAGTGQPEAFF
>15|TRBJ1-5|-|TRBV6-1|-
TGTGCCAGCAGTGAAGCCCAGGGTTACGGACAGCCCCAGCATTTT
CASSEAQGYGQPQHF
>13|TRBJ1-1|-|TRBV7-2|-
TGTGCCAGCAATGAGGGCGGGATCATTGAAGCTTTCTTT
CASNEGGIIEAFF
>16|TRBJ2-7|-|TRBV19|-
TGTGCCAGTAGTATAGGGAGTGTACCAGGTGATTACGAGCAGTACTTC
CASSIGSVPGDYEQYF
>13|TRBJ2-7|-|TRBV6-6|-
TGTGCCAGCACGGACATCTCACTAAGGGAGCAGTACTTC
CASTDISLREQYF
>13|TRBJ2-5|once|TRBV18|-
TGTGCCAGCTCACGTGTGGAGGAAGAGACCCAGTACTTC
CASSRVEEETQYF
>15|TRBJ2-2|-|TRBV6-5|-
TGTGCCAGCAGTTATCAGGGCCTGAACACCGGGGAGCTGTTTTTT
CASSYQGLNTGELFF
>13|TRBJ1-3|-|TRBV29-1|-
TGCAGCGTTGACGACGGTGTGGGAAACACCATATATTTT
CSVDDGVGNTIYF
>16|TRBJ2-7|-|TRBV27|TRBD1
TGTGCCAGCAGCAGGAGCGTGACAGGGGGAAACTACGAGCAGTACTTC
CASSRSVTGGNYEQYF
>14|TRBJ2-2|-|TRBV28|-
TGTGCCAGCAGTTTACAATCATACACCGGGGAGCTGTTTTTT
CASSLQSYTGELFF
>15|TRBJ2-7|-|TRBV7-2|TRBD2
TGTGCCAGCAGCCAGGCTAGCGGGAGAACAGACGAGCAGTACTTC
CASSQASGRTDEQYF
>11|TRBJ1-4|-|TRBV27|-
TGTGCCAGCAGTTTATGGGAAAAACTGTTTTTT
CASSLWEKLFF
>14|TRBJ2-3|-|TRBV7-9|TRBD2
TGTGCCAGCAGCTTAATGCGGGAGTTAGATACGCAGTATTTT
CASSLMRELDTQYF
>15|TRBJ1-3|-|TRBV6-5|-
TGTGCCAGCAGTTACGCTGGGGCCTCTGGAAACACCATATATTTT
CASSYAGASGNTIYF
>15|TRBJ1-1|-|TRBV5-5|-
TGTGCCAGCCGACGACAGAGCGAAGCGAACACTGAAGCTTTCTTT
CASRRQSEANTEAFF
>15|TRBJ2-7|-|TRBV18|-
TGTGCCAGCTCACCTCGGGCCCTCGGTGGCTACGAGCAGTACTTC
CASSPRALGGYEQYF
>13|TRBJ2-3|-|TRBV5-1|-
TGCGCCAGCAGCCCGGATCAGACAGATACGCAGTATTTT
CASSPDQTDTQYF
>17|TRBJ2-7|-|TRBV21-1|-
TGTGCCAGCAGCAAAGTAGCGGGAAGGATCTTCGGTTACGAGCAGTACTTC
CASSKVAGRIFGYEQYF
>14|TRBJ1-1|once|TRBV5-4|-
TGTGCCAGCATCATACGGGGCAAAGGCACTGAAGCTTTCTTT
CASIIRGKGTEAFF
>13|TRBJ1-4|-|TRBV18|-
TGTGCCAGCTCACCACCGTTGGTCGAAAAACTGTTTTTT
CASSPPLVEKLFF
>18|TRBJ2-7|-|TRBV7-9|-
TGTGCCAGCAGCCGGCACTGGATAGATCCTTATGGGGGTTACGAGCAGTACTTC
CASSRHWIDPYGGYEQYF
>15|TRBJ2-2|-|TRBV9|TRBD1
TGTGCCAGCAGCGTAGATGACAGGGTCACCGGGGAGCTGTTTTTT
CASSVDDRVTGELFF
>17|TRBJ2-1|-|TRBV5-4|-
TGTGCCAGCAGCGACGACAGGGCGGGAAGCTCCTACAATGAGCAGTTCTTC
CASSDDRAGSSYNEQFF